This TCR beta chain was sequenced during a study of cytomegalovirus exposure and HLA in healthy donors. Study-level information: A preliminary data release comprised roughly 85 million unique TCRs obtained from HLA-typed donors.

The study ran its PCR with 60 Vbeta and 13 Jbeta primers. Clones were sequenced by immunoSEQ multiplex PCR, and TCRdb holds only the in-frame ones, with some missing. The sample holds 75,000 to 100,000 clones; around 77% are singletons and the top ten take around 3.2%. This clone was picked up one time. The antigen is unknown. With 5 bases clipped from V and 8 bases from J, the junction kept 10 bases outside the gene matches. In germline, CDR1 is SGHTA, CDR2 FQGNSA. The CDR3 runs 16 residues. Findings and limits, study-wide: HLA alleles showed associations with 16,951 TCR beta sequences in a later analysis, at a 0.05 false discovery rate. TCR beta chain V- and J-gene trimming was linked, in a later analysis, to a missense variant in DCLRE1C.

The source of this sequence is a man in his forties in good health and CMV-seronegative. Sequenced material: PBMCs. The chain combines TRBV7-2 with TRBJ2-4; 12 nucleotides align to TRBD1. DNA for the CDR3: TGTGCCAGCAGCCTTCTTCCGGGACAGGGGGCTTACATTCAGTACTTC. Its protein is CASSLLPGQGAYIQYF.